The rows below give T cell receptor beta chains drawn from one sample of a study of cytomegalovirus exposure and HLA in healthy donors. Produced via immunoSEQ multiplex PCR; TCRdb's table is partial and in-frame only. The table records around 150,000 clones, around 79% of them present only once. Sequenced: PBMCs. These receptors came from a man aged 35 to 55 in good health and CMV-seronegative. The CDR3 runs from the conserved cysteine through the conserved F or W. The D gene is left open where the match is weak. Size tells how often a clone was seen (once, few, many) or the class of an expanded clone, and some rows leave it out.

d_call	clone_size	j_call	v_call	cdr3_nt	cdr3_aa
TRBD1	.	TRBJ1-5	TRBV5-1	TGCGCCAGCAGCTTGGGGGGGACAGGGCGCAATCAGCCCCAGCATTTT	CASSLGGTGRNQPQHF
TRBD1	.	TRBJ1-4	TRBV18	TGTGCCAGCTCACCACCTACAGGACAGGAGACTAATGAAAAACTGTTTTTT	CASSPPTGQETNEKLFF
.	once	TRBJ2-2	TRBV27	TGTGCCAGCAGTATGCCGGGAGCTCAGAACACCGGGGAGCTGTTTTTT	CASSMPGAQNTGELFF
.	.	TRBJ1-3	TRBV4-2	TGTGCCAGCAGCCAAGATCCAGGGATTGGAAACACCATATATTTT	CASSQDPGIGNTIYF
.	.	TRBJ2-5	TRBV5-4	TGTGCCAGCAGACTCCAAGAGACCCAGTACTTC	CASRLQETQYF
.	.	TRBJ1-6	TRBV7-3	TGTGCCAGCAGCTACGCCGGGGGTTCACCCCTCCACTTT	CASSYAGGSPLHF
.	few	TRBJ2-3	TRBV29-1	TGCAGCGTTGTCGACATCCAAATCACAGATACGCAGTATTTT	CSVVDIQITDTQYF
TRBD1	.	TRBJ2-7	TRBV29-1	TGCAGCGTCCAACAGGGGGTGGGCTCCTACGAGCAGTACTTC	CSVQQGVGSYEQYF
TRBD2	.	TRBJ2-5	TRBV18	TGTGCCAGCTCACGAGGGACTAGCGCATGGGAGACCCAGTACTTC	CASSRGTSAWETQYF
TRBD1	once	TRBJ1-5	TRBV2	TGTGCCAGCAGGAGAACAGGGGGGGATTTTCGTCCCCAGCATTTT	CASRRTGGDFRPQHF
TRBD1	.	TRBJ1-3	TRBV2	TGTGCCAGCAGTGGGGGACAGAGCTCTGGAAACACCATATATTTT	CASSGGQSSGNTIYF
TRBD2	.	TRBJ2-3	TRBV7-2	TGTGCCAGCAGCCGTGGTTGGAGCGGGGGTAGAGCAGATACGCAGTATTTT	CASSRGWSGGRADTQYF
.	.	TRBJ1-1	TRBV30	TGTGCCTGGAGCCCCCAATTCGCGGGGCATTTTTTT	CAWSPQFAGHFF
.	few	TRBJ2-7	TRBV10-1	TGCGCCAGCAGCCGGGACTTTTCCTACGAGCAGTACTTC	CASSRDFSYEQYF
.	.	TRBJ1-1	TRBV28	TGTGCCAGCAACACGCCGTCCCAGGGCAAAGCTTTCTTT	CASNTPSQGKAFF
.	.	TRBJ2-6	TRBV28	TGTGCCAGCAGTTTATGGGCCTCTGGGGCCAACGTCCTGACTTTC	CASSLWASGANVLTF
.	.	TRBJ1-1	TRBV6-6	TGTGCCAGCTCTAACAGGGAGGGCCCTGAAGCTTTCTTT	CASSNREGPEAFF
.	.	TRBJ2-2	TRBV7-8	TGTGCCAGCAGCCCTGAGGGTTTTGCGAACACCGGGGAGCTGTTTTTT	CASSPEGFANTGELFF
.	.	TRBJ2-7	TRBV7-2	TGTGCCAGCAGCTTCTCTTACGAGCAGTACTTC	CASSFSYEQYF
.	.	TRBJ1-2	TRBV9	TGTGCCAGCAGCGTAGAGAGCCACTATGGCTACACCTTC	CASSVESHYGYTF
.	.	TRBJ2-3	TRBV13	TGTGCCAGCATTGCTGTAACTAGCACAGATACGCAGTATTTT	CASIAVTSTDTQYF
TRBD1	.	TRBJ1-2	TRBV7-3	TGTGCCAGCAGCACAGGGGTTGTTGGCTACACCTTC	CASSTGVVGYTF
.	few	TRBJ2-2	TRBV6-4	TGTGCCAGCAGTGGGGGCTGGGGGGAGACCGGGGAGCTGTTTTTT	CASSGGWGETGELFF
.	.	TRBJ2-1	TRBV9	TGTGCCAGCAGCGTCAGCGGCTACAATGAGCAGTTCTTC	CASSVSGYNEQFF
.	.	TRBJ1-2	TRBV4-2	TGTGCCAGCAGCCAAGAGCTGGGGGGAAGTTTGGGCTACACCTTC	CASSQELGGSLGYTF
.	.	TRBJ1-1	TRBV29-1	TGCAGCGCTGGCCGGGATTTGAACACTGAAGCTTTCTTT	CSAGRDLNTEAFF
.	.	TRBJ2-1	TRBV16	TGTGCCAGCAGCCCCGATCTAGCGCACTCCTACAATGAGCAGTTCTTC	CASSPDLAHSYNEQFF
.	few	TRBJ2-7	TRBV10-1	TGCGCCAGCAGTGCGTTCGAGCAGTACTTC	CASSAFEQYF
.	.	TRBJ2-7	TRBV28	TGTGCCAGCGGCTCCCCCTACGAGCAGTACTTC	CASGSPYEQYF
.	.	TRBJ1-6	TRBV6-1	TGTGCCAGCATAGCCGAAAGCTCCAGGGTTTCACCCCTCCACTTT	CASIAESSRVSPLHF
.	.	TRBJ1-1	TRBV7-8	TGTGCCAGCAGCTTAGGACAGGCGGCTACTGAAGCTTTCTTT	CASSLGQAATEAFF
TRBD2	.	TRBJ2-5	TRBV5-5	TGTGCCAGCAGCTTGGATCTAGCGGGGGTGGCAGGGACCCAGTACTTC	CASSLDLAGVAGTQYF
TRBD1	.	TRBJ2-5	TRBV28	TGTGCCAGCACTAGAGAGGGACAGGAGGCCCAGTACTTC	CASTREGQEAQYF
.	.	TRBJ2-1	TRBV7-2	TGTGCCAGCAGTCAAACGGGGGTGTACAATGAGCAGTTCTTC	CASSQTGVYNEQFF
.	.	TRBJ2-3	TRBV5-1	TGCGCCAGCAGCGTGAGCGGGTGGGGCACAGATACGCAGTATTTT	CASSVSGWGTDTQYF
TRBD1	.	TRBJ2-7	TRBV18	TGTGCCAGCTCACCACAACAGGGGAGCTCCTACGAGCAGTACTTC	CASSPQQGSSYEQYF
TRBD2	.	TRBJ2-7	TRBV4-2	TGTGCCAGCAGCCAAAGCGCCCGGGGAGGGGCCTACGAGCAGTACTTC	CASSQSARGGAYEQYF
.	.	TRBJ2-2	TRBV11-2	TGTGCCAGCAGCTTAACCCAGGGAGGCACCGGGGAGCTGTTTTTT	CASSLTQGGTGELFF
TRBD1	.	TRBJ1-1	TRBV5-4	TGTGCCAGCAGCTCGGACAGGTCGAACACTGAAGCTTTCTTT	CASSSDRSNTEAFF
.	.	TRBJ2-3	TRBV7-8	TGTGCCAGCAGCTTAGAGATACGCTTCTCGTCCGCGATGGATACGCAGTATTTT	CASSLEIRFSSAMDTQYF
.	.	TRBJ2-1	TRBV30	TGTGCCTGGAGTGCTCGGGGGAATGAGCAGTTCTTC	CAWSARGNEQFF
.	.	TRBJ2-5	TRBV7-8	TGTGCCAGCAGCCAGGGGGCGGGGGGGCGGGAGACCCAGTACTTC	CASSQGAGGRETQYF
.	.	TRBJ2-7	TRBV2	TGTGCCAGCAGTGATATCGGGTCGGGAATCTACGAGCAGTACTTC	CASSDIGSGIYEQYF
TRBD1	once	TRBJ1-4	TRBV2	TGTGCCAGCAGTGAAAAGGCCCTAGCAGGGGGTGAAAAACTGTTTTTT	CASSEKALAGGEKLFF
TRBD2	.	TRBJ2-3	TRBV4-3	TGCGCCAGCAGCCAAGGCGGGGGGACAGATACGCAGTATTTT	CASSQGGGTDTQYF
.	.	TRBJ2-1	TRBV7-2	TGTGCCAGCAGCCTAAACTACAATGAGCAGTTCTTC	CASSLNYNEQFF
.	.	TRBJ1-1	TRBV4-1	TGCGCCAGCAGCCAAGATATCCTGGAGGGGTCAGCTTTCTTT	CASSQDILEGSAFF
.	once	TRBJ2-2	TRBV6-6	TGTGCCAGCTTTGGTGGGGCCCGGGAGCTGTTTTTT	CASFGGARELFF
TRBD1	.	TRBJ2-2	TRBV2	TGTGCCAGCAGTGTGTCCCCAACAGGGGGTAACACCGGGGAGCTGTTTTTT	CASSVSPTGGNTGELFF
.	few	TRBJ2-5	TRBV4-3	TGCGCCAGCAGCCAAGATTACAGCGGACAAGAGACCCAGTACTTC	CASSQDYSGQETQYF